This TCR beta chain was observed in a study of a mutant IDH1 vaccine in newly diagnosed glioma. Study-level information: The sex distribution of treated patients was about 60% male and around 40% female, with a mean age of roughly 40 years. Patients were pretreated with radiotherapy, temozolomide, or both, mostly both. Study-wide points: With respect to changes in top peripheral T cell clonotypes, pseudoprogression seemed unrelated.

CDR1 is MNHNS, CDR2 SASEGT, per germline. Trimming pared 6 bases from V and 8 bases from J, leaving 10 bases between. CDR3 length equals 11 residues. Only a few counts were recorded for this clone. Antigen: not known. Specified time point: week 35, safety follow-up. Every vaccine dose comprised 300 ug of mutant IDH1 20-mer peptide plus topical imiquimod. The patients received vaccinations eight times, in weeks 1, 3, 5, 7, 11, 15, 19 and 23. Using immunoSEQ multiplex PCR, the repertoire was profiled, and TCRdb retains in-frame clones only, with some absent. This repertoire shows about 58,000 clones, 81% found once; its top ten account for under 6%.

The J gene is TRBJ1-1, the V gene TRBV6-1; D unresolved. Sequenced material: PBMCs, taken from a glioma patient whose treatment included an IDH1 peptide vaccine. This clonotype was obtained from a man in his forties or fifties with glioma. CDR3 in DNA: TGTGCCAGCAGGCGGACGGTAGAAGCTTTCTTT. Translated: CASRRTVEAFF.